Listed here is a single T cell receptor beta chain. What it binds is unknown. V gave up 3 bases and J gave up 6 bases, with 9 bases separating them. Germline values: CDR1 MDHEN, CDR2 SYDVKM. The CDR3 sequence is 12 residues long. The data derive from a study of T cells in pancreatic ductal adenocarcinoma. Overall study findings and caveats: Comparisons of tumor and blood clonality may show falsely lower tumor diversity. Unique clonotypes were 7.5 to 8.5-fold more numerous in blood than in tumor.

The table came from immunoSEQ multiplex PCR; TCRdb's copy has only in-frame clones and leaves some out. The table lists roughly 100,000 clones, 90% to 95% of them singletons. Selected pancreatic ductal adenocarcinoma patients had undergone surgery without neoadjuvant therapy. V usage is TRBV28 and J usage is TRBJ2-7, with D possibly TRBD2 on 6 matching bases. Sample: PBMCs. The origin of this receptor is a human donor with pancreatic ductal adenocarcinoma. CDR3 residues: CASSFLGGEQYF. CDR3 coding DNA: TGTGCCAGCAGTTTTTTGGGGGGCGAGCAGTACTTC.